The clone carrying this TCR beta chain was found a few times. Antigen specificity is unknown. During its preparation, the TCRbeta library received unique molecular identifiers. TCRdb ran MiXCR on the PCR reads and lists one entry per CDR3 protein. The sample consists of about 830,000 distinct CDR3 sequences, under 20% of them appearing once. This record belongs to a study of T-cell reconstitution after alpha-beta-depleted transplantation in children. Study observations and caveats: About two months after transplant, alpha-beta T cells reportedly came from several hundred expanded graft clones. Newly made T cells mostly supplied T-cell counts and diversity one year after transplant. For some patients, TCRbeta diversity was high at day 60 because of recipient T cells and thymic progenitors that survived.

V was trimmed by 5 bases and J by 2 bases, leaving 14 bases between them. The CDR3 sequence is 15 residues long. The germline V gene encodes CDR1 SGHVS and CDR2 FQNEAQ. Source: PBMCs, mostly from graft donor cells, taken 360 days after TCRalphabeta/CD19-depleted stem cell transplant. The TCR comes from a male patient younger than 18 who had a stem cell transplant for acute lymphoblastic leukemia, so the T cells may come from the graft donor. V is TRBV7-8 and J is TRBJ2-3, with D perhaps assigned TRBD1 or TRBD2 (5 bases each). CDR3 in amino acids: CASSQRSGTTDTQYF. The CDR3 DNA sequence: TGTGCCAGCAGCCAACGCTCCGGGACCACAGATACGCAGTATTTT.